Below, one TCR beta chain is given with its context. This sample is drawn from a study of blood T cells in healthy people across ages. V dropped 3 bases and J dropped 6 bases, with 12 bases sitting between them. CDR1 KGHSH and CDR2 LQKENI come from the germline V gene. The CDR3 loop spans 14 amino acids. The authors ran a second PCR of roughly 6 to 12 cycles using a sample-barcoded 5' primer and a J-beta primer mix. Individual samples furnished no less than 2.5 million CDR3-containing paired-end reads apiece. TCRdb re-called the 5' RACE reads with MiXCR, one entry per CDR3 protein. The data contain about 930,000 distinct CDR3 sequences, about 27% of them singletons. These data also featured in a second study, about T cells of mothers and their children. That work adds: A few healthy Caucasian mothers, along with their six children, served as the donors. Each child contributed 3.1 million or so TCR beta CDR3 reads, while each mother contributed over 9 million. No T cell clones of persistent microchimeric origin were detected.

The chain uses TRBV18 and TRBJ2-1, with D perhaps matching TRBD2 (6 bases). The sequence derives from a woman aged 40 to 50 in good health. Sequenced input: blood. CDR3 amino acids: CASSPRGTTNEQFF. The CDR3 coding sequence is TGTGCCAGCTCACCGCGCGGGACGACCAATGAGCAGTTCTTC.